Presented here are 19 T cell receptor beta chains from one specimen sequenced in a study of memory B cells and T cells in multiple sclerosis. TCRdb keeps only in-frame clones here, not all; method: immunoSEQ multiplex PCR. The repertoire holds approximately 7,800 clones, with 58% as singletons. The sequenced sample was memory (CD45RO+) CD8+ T cells from blood. Receptors were obtained from a human donor with multiple sclerosis.

This clone has just one count. V is TRBV6-5 and J is TRBJ1-1; D may be TRBD1 (6 bases). Germline V lookup: CDR1 MNHEY, CDR2 SVGAGI. Trimming took off 0 bases at V and 3 bases at J, with 14 bases between the two ends. The CDR3 spans 16 residues. The CDR3 loop reads CASSYSVQGLDTEAFF. The CDR3 bases are TGTGCCAGCAGTTACTCAGTGCAGGGGCTGGACACTGAAGCTTTCTTT.

This rearrangement joins TRBV9 to TRBJ2-5; D may be TRBD1 (5 bases). The J call may be in error: the DNA end matches TRBJ2-7 better. Germline loops: CDR1 SGDLS, CDR2 YYNGEE. The CDR3 totals 14 residues. The CDR3 DNA is TGTGCCAGCAGCGAGGGCTCCAGGGTGCGCGAGCAGTACTTC. Encoded protein: CASSEGSRVREQYF.

The V and J genes are TRBV6-6 and TRBJ1-1; D may be TRBD1 (5 bases). The length of the CDR3 is 15 residues. The germline CDR1 and CDR2 sequences are MNHNY and SVGAGI (reference sequence). Trimming removed 5 bases from V and 0 bases from J, with 13 bases in between. The CDR3 sequence: CASSTTGLMNTEAFF. CDR3 bases: TGTGCCAGCAGTACGACGGGACTCATGAACACTGAAGCTTTCTTT.

The rearrangement links TRBV6-4 to TRBJ2-1, with 8 bases identical to TRBD1. V lost 0 bases, J lost 6 bases, and 1 base stayed unmatched. This CDR3 has 14 residues. Germline V CDR1 and CDR2: MRHNA, SNTAGT. CDR3 nucleotide sequence: TGTGCCAGCAGTGACTCGGGGACAGGCAATGAGCAGTTCTTC. Protein product: CASSDSGTGNEQFF.

The chain combines TRBV4-1 with TRBJ1-1, with no clear D. Germline V gene sequence: CDR1 MGHRA, CDR2 YSYEKL. This CDR3 contains 15 residues. The V and J ends lost 3 bases and 3 bases respectively, with 14 bases between them. This CDR3 is CASSQDRTPHTEAFF. CDR3 coding DNA: TGCGCCAGCAGCCAGGACCGGACTCCTCACACTGAAGCTTTCTTT.

The genes are TRBV5-4 and TRBJ2-7; 8 bases match TRBD1. V shed 2 bases and J 6 bases; nucleotides not matched to a gene: 1. Germline V lookup: CDR1 SGHNT, CDR2 YYREEE (reference sequence). This CDR3 comprises 12 residues. The CDR3 is CASSLGQGEQYF. CDR3 nucleotides: TGTGCCAGCAGCTTAGGACAGGGCGAGCAGTACTTC.

The CDR3 bases are TGTGCCTGGAGTTCGACAGGGGGCGCGGATGGCTACACCTTC. Encoded protein: CAWSSTGGADGYTF. The chain links TRBV30 to TRBJ1-2, with 10 bases fitting TRBD1. CDR1 is GTSNPN, CDR2 SVGIG, per germline (reference sequence). The CDR3 runs 14 residues. After removal of 2 bases from V and 6 bases from J, the junction contained 6 bases not matched to a gene.

V and J are TRBV5-1 and TRBJ2-7; D is undetermined. Germline V lookup: CDR1 SGHRS, CDR2 YFSETQ. The ends were cut back, 0 bases at V and 7 bases at J, with 11 bases in the middle. The CDR3 contains 13 residues. CDR3 sequence (DNA): TGCGCCAGCAGCTTGGAAGTCAGTTGGGAGCAGTACTTC. Translation: CASSLEVSWEQYF.

In its sample, this clone was seen a few times. V gene TRBV7-9 combines with J gene TRBJ2-6; D is possibly TRBD2 (5 bases). V was trimmed by 5 bases and J by 0 bases, leaving 11 bases between them. Germline CDR1 is SEHNR and CDR2 is FQNEAQ (reference sequence). There are 16 residues in the CDR3. The CDR3 loop reads CASSQDRDSGANVLTF. The CDR3 nucleotides read TGTGCCAGCAGCCAGGACCGGGACTCTGGGGCCAACGTCCTGACTTTC.

The V call is TRBV11-1, the J call TRBJ2-2; D uncertain. The CDR3 extends over 16 amino acids. V dropped 2 bases and J dropped 1 base, with 11 bases sitting between them. Germline V CDR1 and CDR2: SGHAT, FQDESV (reference sequence). CDR3 sequence reads: CASSLLRGRNTGELFF. CDR3 bases: TGTGCCAGCAGCTTACTCCGCGGCAGGAACACCGGGGAGCTGTTTTTT. Drawing the rest from reference TRBV11-1 and TRBJ2-2, the complete variable domain is EAEVAQSPRYKITEKSQAVAFWCDPISGHATLYWYRQILGQGPELLVQFQDESVVDDSQLPKDRFSAERLKGVDSTLKIQPAELGDSAMYLCASSLLRGRNTGELFFGEGSRLTVL.

This clone was counted only a few times. Other DNA sequences in this specimen translate into the identical CDR3. The chain has TRBV9 and TRBJ2-7; no clear D. This CDR3 has 14 amino acids. Trimming removed 0 bases from V and 2 bases from J, with 9 bases in between. CDR1 SGDLS and CDR2 YYNGEE come from the germline V gene. The CDR3: CASSVGLVPYEQYF. The CDR3 nucleotides are TGTGCCAGCAGCGTAGGATTAGTCCCCTACGAGCAGTACTTC.

The chain links TRBV27 to TRBJ1-5, with TRBD1 matching 7 bases. Germline V lookup: CDR1 MNHEY, CDR2 SMNVEV (reference sequence). This CDR3 region has 13 residues. The trim removed 5 bases at V and 6 bases at J, leaving 4 bases unmatched. The CDR3 spells CASSAGTVQPQHF. The CDR3 coding sequence is TGTGCCAGCAGTGCCGGGACAGTTCAGCCCCAGCATTTT.

The genes are TRBV11-2 and TRBJ2-3; 10 bases are shared with TRBD2. The CDR3 covers 15 residues. The germline gives CDR1 SGHAT, CDR2 FQNNGV. V dropped 4 bases and J dropped 1; count of bases not matched to a gene: 2. The CDR3 coding sequence is TGTGCCAGCAGCTCCGGGACTAGCGGCACAGATACGCAGTATTTT. Protein sequence: CASSSGTSGTDTQYF.

Details on this clone: A read error may account for a junction end that differs from germline. The rearrangement uses TRBV27 and TRBJ1-2; TRBD1 matches 8 bases. Germline CDR1 and CDR2: MNHEY and SMNVEV (reference sequence). The CDR3 runs to 15 residues. The CDR3: CAGSLSRQGASGYTF. In DNA form, the CDR3 reads TGTGCCGGCAGTTTATCCCGTCAGGGGGCGTCGGGCTACACCTTC.

The genes are TRBV10-2 and TRBJ2-7; D possibly corresponds to TRBD1 (5 bases). This CDR3 is 11 amino acids long. CDR1 and CDR2 (germline): WSHSY, SAAADI. V dropped 6 bases and J dropped 4 bases, with 7 bases sitting between them. The CDR3 DNA reads TGCGCCAGCAGCCAGGGTTACGAGCAGTACTTC. Translation: CASSQGYEQYF.

This clone was recorded a few times. This chain joins TRBV27 and TRBJ2-5; 13 bases are a match to TRBD2. From germline, CDR1 is MNHEY and CDR2 SMNVEV (reference sequence). With 0 bases clipped from V and 2 bases from J, the junction kept 6 bases outside the gene matches. CDR3 length: 18 residues. The CDR3 sequence is CASSLSGLAGERQETQYF. CDR3 coding DNA: TGTGCCAGCAGTTTATCAGGACTAGCGGGGGAGCGACAAGAGACCCAGTACTTC.

Sample share makes this clone medium-sized. The chain uses TRBV5-4 and TRBJ1-2; D is uncertain. V lost 0 bases and J lost 7, with 7 bases in between. In germline, CDR1 is SGHNT, CDR2 YYREEE (reference sequence). This CDR3 contains 12 residues. The CDR3 nucleotides read TGTGCCAGCAGCTTGGGAGGGTCTGGCTACACCTTC. Its translation is CASSLGGSGYTF. Filled out from reference TRBV5-4 and TRBJ1-2, the complete variable domain reads ETGVTQSPTHLIKTRGQQVTLRCSSQSGHNTVSWYQQALGQGPQFIFQYYREEENGRGNFPPRFSGLQFPNYSSELNVNALELDDSALYLCASSLGGSGYTFGSGTRLTVV.

V is TRBV7-9 and J is TRBJ2-2, with 9 positions matching TRBD1. This CDR3 has 14 residues. After removal of 5 bases from V and 7 bases from J, the junction contained 5 bases not matched to a gene. From germline, CDR1 is SEHNR and CDR2 FQNEAQ (reference sequence). The CDR3 loop is CASSGDRDGGELFF. CDR3 in DNA: TGTGCCAGCAGCGGGGACAGGGACGGCGGGGAGCTGTTTTTT.

The chain uses TRBV7-9 and TRBJ2-1; 9 nucleotides line up with TRBD2. Germline CDR1 SEHNR, CDR2 FQNEAQ (reference sequence). This CDR3 has 16 amino acids. V was clipped by 3 bases and J by 8 bases; unmatched bases: 11. The CDR3 loop reads CASSFFTSGRHHEQFF. The CDR3 DNA follows: TGTGCCAGCAGCTTTTTTACCAGCGGGAGGCACCATGAGCAGTTCTTC.